These 15 T cell receptor beta chains originate from one sample sequenced in a study of regulatory T cells in long-lasting Graves disease. Described time point: persistent/refractory GD, antithyroid drugs over 5 years with positive TRAb. RNA isolated from PBMCs was used to make the TCR library. Assembly of TCR beta libraries relied on iRepertoire HTBI primers together with Arm-PCR of CDR3 regions. TCRdb re-analysed the multiplex PCR reads in MiXCR, keeping a single row per CDR3 protein. The sample has 650,000 to 700,000 distinct CDR3 sequences; about 32% are singletons. This specimen was peripheral blood mononuclear cells (PBMCs), taken when the disease was refractory, from a patient treated with antithyroid drugs. Receptors originate from a female donor with Graves disease.

This clonotype has just a few counts. The rearrangement uses TRBV12-3 or TRBV12-4 and TRBJ1-3; TRBD1 matches 9 bases. V gave up 5 bases and J gave up 4 bases; unmatched junction bases: 12. This CDR3 is 17 amino acids long. CDR3 sequence (DNA): TGTGCCAGCAGTATCCACGTGGGACAGGGTAAAGGAAACACCATATATTTT. Amino acids: CASSIHVGQGKGNTIYF.

This clonotype was seen many times. This chain uses TRBV27 with TRBJ1-2; the D gene is possibly TRBD1 (5 bases). The CDR3 extends over 14 amino acids. Germline CDR1 reads MNHEY; CDR2 reads SMNVEV (reference sequence). Trimming cost V 5 bases and J 1 base, with 11 bases left between them. The CDR3 reads CASSAGPINYGYTF. CDR3 sequence (DNA): TGTGCCAGCAGTGCGGGACCGATTAACTATGGCTACACCTTC.

The chain uses TRBV11-2 and TRBJ2-7; unclear D gene. The CDR3 consists of 15 residues. The germline gives CDR1 SGHAT, CDR2 FQNNGV. Trimming cost V 5 bases and J 3 bases, with 17 bases left between them. CDR3 protein: CASSTGQPGDYEQYF. The DNA for the CDR3 is TGTGCCAGCAGCACCGGTCAGCCAGGCGACTACGAGCAGTACTTC.

V and J are TRBV4-2 and TRBJ1-1, with a tentative D call TRBD1 (5 bases). This CDR3 contains 15 residues. The germline gives CDR1 LGHNA, CDR2 YNFKEQ. V was trimmed by 0 bases and J by 6 bases, leaving 14 bases between them. The CDR3 bases are TGTGCCAGCAGCCAAGATCCGGGGGTCCTCGCTGAAGCTTTCTTT. It specifies CASSQDPGVLAEAFF.

This clonotype was recorded at least ten times. The V and J genes are TRBV12-3 or TRBV12-4 and TRBJ1-2; D call uncertain. The CDR3 length is 13 residues. The V end was cut by 5 bases, the J end by 4 bases, with 11 bases between. The CDR3 DNA sequence: TGTGCCAGCAGTATCGGGCTGTTCTATGGCTACACCTTC. Protein product: CASSIGLFYGYTF.

This clonotype was detected ten times or more. The V and J genes are TRBV12-3 or TRBV12-4 and TRBJ1-5; 7 bases agree with TRBD1. With 3 bases clipped from V and 1 base from J, the junction kept 3 bases outside the gene matches. The CDR3 covers 15 residues. Here the CDR3 DNA reads TGTGCCAGCAGTTTTGGGACAGCGAGCAATCAGCCCCAGCATTTT. Translated: CASSFGTASNQPQHF.

V usage is TRBV3-1 and J usage is TRBJ1-2; no clear D gene. This CDR3 is 17 amino acids long. Germline CDR1 reads LGHDT; CDR2 reads YNNKEL (reference sequence). V was cut by 5 bases and J by 3 bases, with 22 bases left in between. This CDR3 is CASSLNILGQQDYGYTF. In nucleotides, the CDR3 is TGTGCCAGCAGCTTAAACATACTCGGGCAGCAGGACTATGGCTACACCTTC.

CDR3 nucleotides: TGTGCCAGCAGTGCCGCCGAGAACACTGAAGCTTTCTTT. Amino acid sequence: CASSAAENTEAFF. The J gene is TRBJ1-1, the V gene TRBV25-1; D gene ambiguous. The CDR3 is made up of 13 amino acids. Per the germline V gene, CDR1 is MGHDK and CDR2 is SYGVNS. Trimming pared 4 bases from V and 1 base from J, leaving 7 bases between. Full variable domain (rest looked up from reference TRBV25-1 and TRBJ1-1): EADIYQTPRYLVIGTGKKITLECSQTMGHDKMYWYQQDPGMELHLIHYSYGVNSTEKGDLSSESTVSRIRTEHFPLTLESARPSHTSQYLCASSAAENTEAFFGQGTRLTVV.

Ten or more counts support this clonotype. The rearrangement uses TRBV28 and TRBJ1-5; D is unresolved. Trimming removed 5 bases from V and 2 bases from J, with 13 bases in between. CDR3 length equals 15 residues. Germline V lookup: CDR1 MDHEN, CDR2 SYDVKM. CDR3 region: CASSPSGGGNQPQHF. CDR3 nucleotide sequence: TGTGCCAGCAGTCCCTCCGGTGGGGGCAATCAGCCCCAGCATTTT. Full variable domain (remainder filled in from reference TRBV28 and TRBJ1-5): DVKVTQSSRYLVKRTGEKVFLECVQDMDHENMFWYRQDPGLGLRLIYFSYDVKMKEKGDIPEGYSVSREKKERFSLILESASTNQTSMYLCASSPSGGGNQPQHFGDGTRLSIL.

This clonotype has ten or more counts. V and J are TRBV2 and TRBJ2-7; 10 bases are shared with TRBD1. Germline CDR1 reads SNHLY; CDR2 reads FYNNEI. The length of the CDR3 is 15 residues. Trimming took 6 bases from V and 0 from J; bases not matched to a gene: 5. CDR3 in DNA: TGTGCCAGCAGCATCGGGACAGGGGTCTCCTACGAGCAGTACTTC. Its protein product is CASSIGTGVSYEQYF.

V usage is TRBV5-8 and J usage is TRBJ1-5; D is uncertain. CDR1 is SGHTS and CDR2 is YDEGEE in the germline V gene. Trimming stripped 6 bases from V and 1 base from J, with 14 bases between. The CDR3 length is 15 residues. The DNA for the CDR3 is TGTGCCAGCACCACCACGGGTATAAGCAATCAGCCCCAGCATTTT. Protein sequence: CASTTTGISNQPQHF.

This sequence joins TRBV19 and TRBJ1-6; TRBD1 aligns across 9 bases. The CDR3 runs to 16 residues. CDR1 LNHDA and CDR2 SQIVND come from the germline V gene (reference sequence). The ends lost 5 bases at V and 9 bases at J; junction bases unmatched: 11. CDR3 sequence (DNA): TGTGCCAGTAGTTTATTTTGGACAGGGGCTTCTTCACCCCTCCACTTT. Amino acid sequence: CASSLFWTGASSPLHF.

The chain carries TRBV12-3 or TRBV12-4 and TRBJ1-5; no firm D call. The CDR3 is 13 amino acids. Trimming removed 0 bases from V and 4 bases from J, with 4 bases in between. The CDR3 loop reads CASSLANNQPQHF. The DNA for the CDR3 is TGTGCCAGCAGTTTAGCGAATAATCAGCCCCAGCATTTT.

This chain links TRBV27 with TRBJ1-4, with a possible D match to TRBD1 (5 bases). Germline assignment: CDR1 MNHEY and CDR2 SMNVEV (reference sequence). The V end was cut by 6 bases, the J end by 4 bases, with 9 bases between. CDR3 size: 13 residues. The CDR3 nucleotides are TGTGCCAGCAGGGGACTAGGTAATGAAAAACTGTTTTTT. This sequence encodes CASRGLGNEKLFF.

V usage is TRBV20-1 and J usage is TRBJ1-2; D is unresolved. CDR3 size: 11 residues. CDR1 and CDR2 from the germline V gene are DFQATT and SNEGSKA (reference sequence). The germline V and J ends were trimmed by 6 bases and 2 bases, with 7 bases remaining between them. Here the CDR3 DNA reads TGCAGTGCGAAAACCAACTATGGCTACACCTTC. It yields the protein CSAKTNYGYTF.